Presented here are 3 T cell receptor beta chains from one specimen sequenced in a study of cytomegalovirus exposure and HLA in healthy donors. 13 Jbeta primers and 60 Vbeta primers were used for the PCR. Assay used: immunoSEQ multiplex PCR; TCRdb lists only in-frame clones, some missing. Here the sample table reports roughly 84,000 clones. Sequencing was performed on PBMCs. These receptors originate from a middle-aged man in good health and CMV-seronegative.

The CDR3 DNA is TGCAGCGTTGAAGCCTCGACAGGGTTCAAGAATGGCTACACCTTC. It codes for CSVEASTGFKNGYTF. The rearrangement links TRBV29-1 to TRBJ1-2; 7 nucleotides align to TRBD1. The V gene end was trimmed by 1 base and the J gene end by 6 bases; junction bases not matched to a gene: 11. Germline-derived CDR1 and CDR2 are SQVTM and ANQGSEA. The CDR3 sequence is 15 residues long.

The chain is built from TRBV18 and TRBJ2-4, with TRBD1 matching 8 bases. The germline gives CDR1 KGHSH, CDR2 LQKENI. V lost 2 bases, J lost 6 bases, and 6 bases stayed unmatched. The length of the CDR3 is 15 residues. The CDR3 nucleotides read TGTGCCAGCTCACCAACCCAGGGGGCGAGAAACATTCAGTACTTC. It encodes CASSPTQGARNIQYF.

The V gene is TRBV6-1, the J gene TRBJ2-1, with D hard to call. This CDR3 comprises 12 residues. Trimming shortened V by 2 bases and J by 8 bases, and 7 bases separated the two germline ends. Germline-derived CDR1 and CDR2 are MNHNS and SASEGT. CDR3 protein: CASSEMRYEQFF. CDR3 nucleotide sequence: TGTGCCAGCAGTGAAATGAGGTATGAGCAGTTCTTC.